This TCR beta chain was found in a study of post-analysis software for immune sequencing data. Unique molecular identifiers tagged the TCR beta cDNA libraries. When about 0.9 to 10 million T cells were used, they gave a few hundred thousand cDNA molecules. TCRdb reanalysed the PCR reads using MiXCR and keeps one entry per CDR3 protein. The sample lists 650,000 to 850,000 distinct CDR3 sequences, approximately 44% occurring once. Study conclusions and caveats: F measure showed strong co-clustering of same-batch samples. In multiple sclerosis, normalized Chao1 diversity was significantly below that of controls. In patients, TRBV5-6, TRBV5-1 and TRBV20-1 belonged to roughly five TRBV segments found more frequently than in controls.

Germline V gene sequence: CDR1 SNHLY, CDR2 FYNNEI. Germline trimming cut 6 bases from V and 2 bases from J; bases unmatched to any gene: 10. The CDR3 consists of 15 residues. On this clonotype: Antigen: not known.

Sequencing was carried out using blood. The clonotype comes from a girl aged 5-17 years with multiple sclerosis. The rearrangement joins TRBV2 to TRBJ2-7; 7 bases are shared with TRBD1. DNA of the CDR3: TGTGCCAGCAGCAACAGGGGCGCGAGCACCTACGAGCAGTACTTC. Amino acid sequence: CASSNRGASTYEQYF.